These 18 T cell receptor beta chains originate from one sample sequenced in a study of T-cell memory formation after mild COVID-19. MiXCR, run by TCRdb on the 5' RACE reads, gives a single entry per CDR3 protein. The table shows roughly 550,000 distinct CDR3 sequences, with around 21% occurring only once. Sequenced sample: PBMCs or a T cell subset sorted from them (not recorded which). These receptors were collected from an adult woman who had mild COVID-19 (a few samples of this study predate the infection). Cell type and time point are not known.

This chain uses TRBV5-1 with TRBJ2-1, with D uncertain. This CDR3 contains 13 residues. The V gene's germline CDR1 is SGHRS and CDR2 YFSETQ. V was clipped by 4 bases and J by 8 bases, with 13 bases between them. The CDR3 sequence is CASSPSSWDEQFF. The CDR3, as DNA: TGCGCCAGCAGCCCCAGCTCCTGGGATGAGCAGTTCTTC.

CDR3 protein: CSARTSGRSADTQYF. The CDR3 DNA reads TGCAGTGCTAGAACTAGCGGGAGAAGCGCAGATACGCAGTATTTT. The chain joins TRBV20-1 to TRBJ2-3, with TRBD2 matching over 11 bases. With V trimmed by 2 bases and J by 4 bases, 5 bases remained unmatched. CDR3 length equals 15 residues. Germline V CDR1 and CDR2: DFQATT, SNEGSKA (reference sequence).

The chain employs TRBV20-1 and TRBJ1-2; TRBD1 might be the D (6 bases). The CDR3 totals 10 residues. The V gene's germline CDR1 is DFQATT and CDR2 SNEGSKA (reference sequence). The germline V and J ends were trimmed by 4 bases and 8 bases, with 8 bases remaining between them. CDR3 bases: TGCAGTGCTACAGGGGAAGGCTACACCTTC. It specifies CSATGEGYTF.

V is TRBV12-3 or TRBV12-4 and J is TRBJ2-1; TRBD2 matches at 9 bases. This CDR3 has 16 amino acids. V dropped 6 bases and J dropped 6; count of bases not matched to a gene: 12. This CDR3 reads CASRSGSGRVSNEQFF. DNA of the CDR3: TGTGCCAGCAGAAGCGGTAGCGGGAGAGTATCCAATGAGCAGTTCTTC.

The V call is TRBV18, the J call TRBJ2-3, with 15 positions matching TRBD2. This CDR3 is built from 15 residues. The ends lost 3 bases at V and 7 bases at J; junction bases unmatched: 2. The germline V gene encodes CDR1 KGHSH and CDR2 LQKENI. This chain's CDR3 is CASSPGLAGGNTQYF. For the CDR3, the DNA is TGTGCCAGCTCACCCGGACTAGCGGGGGGGAATACGCAGTATTTT.

V gene TRBV2 combines with J gene TRBJ1-2, with TRBD1 matching 10 bases. The CDR3 has 14 residues. From germline, CDR1 is SNHLY and CDR2 FYNNEI. J was trimmed by 6 bases and V by 4 bases; bases with no gene match: 5. The CDR3 DNA sequence: TGTGCCAGCAGTGGAGACAGGGGGCTTGATGGCTACACCTTC. Its translation is CASSGDRGLDGYTF.

V is TRBV5-1 and J is TRBJ1-2; D gene uncertain. The CDR3 is 14 residues long. The V gene lost 0 bases and the J gene lost 4 bases, with 10 bases spanning the gap. CDR1 and CDR2 (germline): SGHRS, YFSETQ. CDR3 amino acids: CASSLGQELYGYTF. In DNA, the CDR3 is TGCGCCAGCAGCTTGGGGCAAGAGCTCTATGGCTACACCTTC. The variable domain in full, completed from reference TRBV5-1 and TRBJ1-2, reads KAGVTQTPRYLIKTRGQQVTLSCSPISGHRSVSWYQQTPGQGLQFLFEYFSETQRNKGNFPGRFSGRQFSNSRSEMNVSTLELGDSALYLCASSLGQELYGYTFGSGTRLTVV.

The gene calls are TRBV20-1 and TRBJ1-2, with a possible D match to TRBD1 (5 bases). CDR3 length equals 13 residues. The germline V gene encodes CDR1 DFQATT and CDR2 SNEGSKA (reference sequence). V was pared by 5 bases and J by 1 base, with 11 bases between. The CDR3 DNA reads TGCAGTGCTCCCTTGAGGGGTAACTATGGCTACACCTTC. Its protein is CSAPLRGNYGYTF.

This chain connects TRBV4-1 to TRBJ2-2, with TRBD2 as a possible D gene (5 bases). The CDR3 totals 16 residues. Per germline, CDR1 MGHRA and CDR2 YSYEKL. V was trimmed by 0 bases and J by 6 bases, leaving 14 bases between them. CDR3 coding DNA: TGCGCCAGCAGCCAAGATATTCTGGGCGGGTCCGGGGAGCTGTTTTTT. Its protein product is CASSQDILGGSGELFF.

J is TRBJ2-7 and V is TRBV9; a possible D gene is TRBD1 (6 bases). Trimming stripped 3 bases from V and 0 bases from J, with 10 bases between. The CDR3 spans 14 residues. CDR1 SGDLS and CDR2 YYNGEE come from the germline V gene. CDR3 DNA: TGTGCCAGCAGCGCGGACAGTTCCTCCTACGAGCAGTACTTC. Protein sequence: CASSADSSSYEQYF.

This clonotype has only a few counts. The chain links TRBV20-1 to TRBJ2-3; D might be TRBD2 (5 bases). V lost 5 bases to trimming and J lost 3 bases, with 18 bases between them. Germline CDR1 and CDR2: DFQATT and SNEGSKA (reference sequence). The length of the CDR3 is 15 residues. The CDR3, as DNA: TGCAGTGCTTCGATAATAACAAGCGGTACAGATACGCAGTATTTT. Amino acid sequence: CSASIITSGTDTQYF.

The genes are TRBV30 and TRBJ1-1, with TRBD1 as a possible D gene (6 bases). Between the trimmed V and J ends, which lost 1 base and 3 bases, there was a span of 12 bases. CDR3 length equals 14 residues. Germline V gene lookup returns CDR1 GTSNPN and CDR2 SVGIG (reference sequence). CDR3 protein: CAWSAGGGHTEAFF. CDR3 in DNA: TGTGCCTGGAGTGCCGGGGGGGGGCACACTGAAGCTTTCTTT.

The chain is built from TRBV25-1 and TRBJ2-7, with TRBD1 as a possible D gene (5 bases). V lost 5 bases to trimming and J lost 2 bases, with 13 bases between them. Germline-derived CDR1 and CDR2 are MGHDK and SYGVNS. The CDR3 has 14 amino acids. CDR3 sequence reads: CASSPRQLPYEQYF. CDR3 in DNA: TGTGCCAGCAGTCCCCGACAGTTGCCCTACGAGCAGTACTTC.

This chain joins TRBV12-3 or TRBV12-4 and TRBJ2-1, with D maybe TRBD1 (7 bases). The V end was cut by 4 bases, the J end by 9 bases, with 25 bases between. This CDR3 has 17 residues. The CDR3 region has the DNA TGTGCCAGCAGTTCAACTCCCGGGAGACAGGGATTCGCTGAGCAGTTCTTC. Its protein product is CASSSTPGRQGFAEQFF.

The rearrangement uses TRBV4-1 and TRBJ2-2; a possible D gene is TRBD1 (6 bases). V lost 2 bases and J 3 bases, leaving 10 bases between the germline ends. The germline CDR1 and CDR2 sequences are MGHRA and YSYEKL. The CDR3 length is 15 residues. CDR3 nucleotide sequence: TGCGCCAGCAGCCAAACTCGACAGGACACCGGGGAGCTGTTTTTT. The encoded protein is CASSQTRQDTGELFF.

The chain joins TRBV18 to TRBJ1-1; no definite D call. The CDR3 has 12 residues. Germline V CDR1 and CDR2: KGHSH, LQKENI. The V end lost 2 bases, the J end lost 11 bases, and 12 bases lay between the germline ends. As DNA, the CDR3 is TGTGCCAGCTCACCATTTCTGGAGGAGGCTTTCTTT. It yields the protein CASSPFLEEAFF.

This clonotype was found a few times. The rearrangement uses TRBV7-3 and TRBJ2-3, with a possible D match to TRBD2 (6 bases). The CDR3 totals 15 residues. The V gene lost 5 bases and the J gene lost 0 bases, with 12 bases spanning the gap. Germline CDR1 and CDR2: SGHTA and FQGTGA. The CDR3 sequence: CASSPQSGSTDTQYF. Here the CDR3 DNA reads TGTGCCAGCAGCCCGCAAAGCGGGAGCACAGATACGCAGTATTTT.

This clonotype has more than one count but fewer than ten. The rearrangement uses TRBV4-3 and TRBJ2-5; D perhaps matches TRBD2 (5 bases). The CDR3 totals 15 residues. V dropped 4 bases and J dropped 0 bases, with 12 bases sitting between them. The V gene's germline CDR1 is LGHNA and CDR2 YSLEER. CDR3 nucleotide sequence: TGCGCCAGCAGCCTAAGTTCGGGATACCAAGAGACCCAGTACTTC. The encoded protein is CASSLSSGYQETQYF.